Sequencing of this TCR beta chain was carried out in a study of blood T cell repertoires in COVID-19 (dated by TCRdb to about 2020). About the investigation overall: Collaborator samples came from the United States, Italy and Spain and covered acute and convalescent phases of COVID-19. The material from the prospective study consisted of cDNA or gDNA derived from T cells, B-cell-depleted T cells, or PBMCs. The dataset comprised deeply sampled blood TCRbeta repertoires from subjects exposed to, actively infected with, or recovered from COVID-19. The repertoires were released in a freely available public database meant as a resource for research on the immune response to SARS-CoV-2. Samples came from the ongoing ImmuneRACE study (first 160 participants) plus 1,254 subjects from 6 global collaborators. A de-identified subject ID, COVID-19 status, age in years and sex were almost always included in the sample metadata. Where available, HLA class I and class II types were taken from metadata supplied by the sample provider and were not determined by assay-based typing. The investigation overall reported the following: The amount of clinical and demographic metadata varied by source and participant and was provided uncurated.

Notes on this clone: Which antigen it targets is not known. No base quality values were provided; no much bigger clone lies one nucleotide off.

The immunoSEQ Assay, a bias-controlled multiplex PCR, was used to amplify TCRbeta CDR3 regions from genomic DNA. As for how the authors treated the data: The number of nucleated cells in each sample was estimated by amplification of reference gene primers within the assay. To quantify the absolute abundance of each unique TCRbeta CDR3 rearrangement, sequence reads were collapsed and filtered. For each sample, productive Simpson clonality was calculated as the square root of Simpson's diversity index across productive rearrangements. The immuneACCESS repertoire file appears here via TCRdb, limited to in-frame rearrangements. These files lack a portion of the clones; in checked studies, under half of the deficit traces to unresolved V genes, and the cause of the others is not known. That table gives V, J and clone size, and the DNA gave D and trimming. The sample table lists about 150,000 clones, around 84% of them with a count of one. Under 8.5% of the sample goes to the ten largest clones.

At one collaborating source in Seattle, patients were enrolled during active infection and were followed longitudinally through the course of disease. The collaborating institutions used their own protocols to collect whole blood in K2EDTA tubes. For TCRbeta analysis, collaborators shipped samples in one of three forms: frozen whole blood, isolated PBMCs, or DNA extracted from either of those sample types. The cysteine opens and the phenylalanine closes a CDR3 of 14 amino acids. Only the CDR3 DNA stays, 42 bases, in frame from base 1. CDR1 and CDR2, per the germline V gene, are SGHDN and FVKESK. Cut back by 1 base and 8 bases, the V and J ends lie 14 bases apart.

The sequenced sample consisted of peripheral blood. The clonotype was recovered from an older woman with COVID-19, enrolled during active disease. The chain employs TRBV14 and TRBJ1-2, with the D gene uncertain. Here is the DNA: TGTGCCAGCAGCCAAGCGCTCAGGTCGTCAGGCTACACCTTC. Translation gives CASSQALRSSGYTF.